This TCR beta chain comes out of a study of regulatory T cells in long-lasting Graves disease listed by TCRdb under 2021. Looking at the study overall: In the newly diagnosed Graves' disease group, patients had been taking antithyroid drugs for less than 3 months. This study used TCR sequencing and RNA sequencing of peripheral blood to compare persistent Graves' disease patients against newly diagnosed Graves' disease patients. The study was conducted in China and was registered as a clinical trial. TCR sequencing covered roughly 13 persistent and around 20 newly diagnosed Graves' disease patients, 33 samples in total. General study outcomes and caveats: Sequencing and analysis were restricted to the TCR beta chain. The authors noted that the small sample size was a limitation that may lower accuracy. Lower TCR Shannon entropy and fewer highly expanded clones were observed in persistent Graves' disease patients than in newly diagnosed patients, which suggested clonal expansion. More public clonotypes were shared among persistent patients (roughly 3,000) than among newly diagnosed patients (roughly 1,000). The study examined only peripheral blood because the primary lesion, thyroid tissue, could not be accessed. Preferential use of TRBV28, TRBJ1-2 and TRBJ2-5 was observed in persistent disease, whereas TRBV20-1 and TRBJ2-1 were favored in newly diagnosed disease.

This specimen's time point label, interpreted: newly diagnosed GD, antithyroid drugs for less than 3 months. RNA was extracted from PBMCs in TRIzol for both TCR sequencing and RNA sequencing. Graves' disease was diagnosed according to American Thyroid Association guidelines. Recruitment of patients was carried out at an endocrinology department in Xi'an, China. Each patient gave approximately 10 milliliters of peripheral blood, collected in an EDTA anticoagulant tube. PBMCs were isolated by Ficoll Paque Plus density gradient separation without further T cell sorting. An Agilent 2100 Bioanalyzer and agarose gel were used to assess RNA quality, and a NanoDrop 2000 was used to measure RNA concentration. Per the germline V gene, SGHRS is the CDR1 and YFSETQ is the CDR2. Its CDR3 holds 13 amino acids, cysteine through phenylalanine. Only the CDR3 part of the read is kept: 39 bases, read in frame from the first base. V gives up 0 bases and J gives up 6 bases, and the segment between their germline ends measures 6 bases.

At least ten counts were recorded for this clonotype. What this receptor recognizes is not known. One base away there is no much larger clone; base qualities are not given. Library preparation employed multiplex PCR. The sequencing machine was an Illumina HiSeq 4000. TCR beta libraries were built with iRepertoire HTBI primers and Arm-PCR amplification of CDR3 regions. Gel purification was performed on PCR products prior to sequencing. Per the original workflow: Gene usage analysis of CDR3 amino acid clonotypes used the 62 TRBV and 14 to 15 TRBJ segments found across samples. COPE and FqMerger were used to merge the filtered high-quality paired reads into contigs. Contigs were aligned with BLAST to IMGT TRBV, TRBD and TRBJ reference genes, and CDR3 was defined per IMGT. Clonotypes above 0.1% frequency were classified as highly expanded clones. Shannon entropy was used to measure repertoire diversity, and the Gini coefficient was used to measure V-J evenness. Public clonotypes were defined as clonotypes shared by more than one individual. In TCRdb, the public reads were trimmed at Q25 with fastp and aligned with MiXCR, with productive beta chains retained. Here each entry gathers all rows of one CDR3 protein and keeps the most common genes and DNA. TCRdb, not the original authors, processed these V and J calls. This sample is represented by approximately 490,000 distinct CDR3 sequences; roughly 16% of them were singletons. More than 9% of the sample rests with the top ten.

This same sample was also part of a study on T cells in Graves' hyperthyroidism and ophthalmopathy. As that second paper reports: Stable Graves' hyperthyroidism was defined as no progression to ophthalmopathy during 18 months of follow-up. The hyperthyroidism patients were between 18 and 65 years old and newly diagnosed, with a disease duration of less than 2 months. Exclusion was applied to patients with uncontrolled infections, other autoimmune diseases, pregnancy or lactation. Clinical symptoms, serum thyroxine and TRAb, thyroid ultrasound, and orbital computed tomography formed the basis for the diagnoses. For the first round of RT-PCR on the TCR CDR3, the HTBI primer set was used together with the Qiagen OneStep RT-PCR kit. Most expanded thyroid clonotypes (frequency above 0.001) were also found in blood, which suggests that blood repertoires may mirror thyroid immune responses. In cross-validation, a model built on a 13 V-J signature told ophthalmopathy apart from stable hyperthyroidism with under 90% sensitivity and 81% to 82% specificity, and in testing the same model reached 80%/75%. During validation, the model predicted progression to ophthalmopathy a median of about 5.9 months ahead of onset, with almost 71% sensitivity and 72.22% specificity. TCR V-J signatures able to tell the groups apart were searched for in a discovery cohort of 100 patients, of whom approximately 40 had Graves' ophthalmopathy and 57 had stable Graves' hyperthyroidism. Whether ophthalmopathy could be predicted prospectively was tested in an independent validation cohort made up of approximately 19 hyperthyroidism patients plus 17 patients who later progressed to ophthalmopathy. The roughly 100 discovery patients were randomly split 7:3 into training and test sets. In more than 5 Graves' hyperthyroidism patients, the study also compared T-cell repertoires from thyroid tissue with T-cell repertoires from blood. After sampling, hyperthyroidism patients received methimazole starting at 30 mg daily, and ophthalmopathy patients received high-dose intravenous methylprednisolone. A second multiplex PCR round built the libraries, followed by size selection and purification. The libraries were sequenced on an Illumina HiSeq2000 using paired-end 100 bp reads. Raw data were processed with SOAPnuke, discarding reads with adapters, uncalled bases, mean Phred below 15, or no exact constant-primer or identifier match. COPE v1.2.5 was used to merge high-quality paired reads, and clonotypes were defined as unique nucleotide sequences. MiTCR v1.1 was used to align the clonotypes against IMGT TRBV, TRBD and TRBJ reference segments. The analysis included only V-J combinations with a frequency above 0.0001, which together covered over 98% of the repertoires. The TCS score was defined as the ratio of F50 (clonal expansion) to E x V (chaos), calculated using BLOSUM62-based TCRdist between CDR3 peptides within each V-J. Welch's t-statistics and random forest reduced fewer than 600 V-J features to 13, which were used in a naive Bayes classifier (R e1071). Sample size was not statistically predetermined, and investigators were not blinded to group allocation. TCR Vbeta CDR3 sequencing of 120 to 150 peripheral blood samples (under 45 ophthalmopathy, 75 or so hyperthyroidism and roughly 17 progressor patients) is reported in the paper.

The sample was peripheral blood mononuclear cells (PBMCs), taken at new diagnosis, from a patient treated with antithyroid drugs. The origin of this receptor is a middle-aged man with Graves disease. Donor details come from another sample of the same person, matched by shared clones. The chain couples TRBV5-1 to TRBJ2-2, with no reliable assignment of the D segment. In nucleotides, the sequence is TGCGCCAGCAGCTTGGAGGGTTCCGGGGAGCTGTTTTTT. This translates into CASSLEGSGELFF.